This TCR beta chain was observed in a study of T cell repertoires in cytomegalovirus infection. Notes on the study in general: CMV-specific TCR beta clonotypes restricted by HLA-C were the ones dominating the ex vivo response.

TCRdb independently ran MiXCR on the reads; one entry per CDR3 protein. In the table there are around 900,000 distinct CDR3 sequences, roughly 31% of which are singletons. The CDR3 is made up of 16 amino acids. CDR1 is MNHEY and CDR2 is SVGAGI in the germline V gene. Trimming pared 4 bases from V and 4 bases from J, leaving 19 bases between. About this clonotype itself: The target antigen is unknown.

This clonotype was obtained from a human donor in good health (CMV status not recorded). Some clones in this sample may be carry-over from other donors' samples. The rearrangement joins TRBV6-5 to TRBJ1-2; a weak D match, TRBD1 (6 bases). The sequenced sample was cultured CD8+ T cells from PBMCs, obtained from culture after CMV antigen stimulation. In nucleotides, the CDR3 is TGTGCCAGCAGTTCTCCGGGGGCCGGACTGGGCTATGGCTACACCTTC. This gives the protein CASSSPGAGLGYGYTF.